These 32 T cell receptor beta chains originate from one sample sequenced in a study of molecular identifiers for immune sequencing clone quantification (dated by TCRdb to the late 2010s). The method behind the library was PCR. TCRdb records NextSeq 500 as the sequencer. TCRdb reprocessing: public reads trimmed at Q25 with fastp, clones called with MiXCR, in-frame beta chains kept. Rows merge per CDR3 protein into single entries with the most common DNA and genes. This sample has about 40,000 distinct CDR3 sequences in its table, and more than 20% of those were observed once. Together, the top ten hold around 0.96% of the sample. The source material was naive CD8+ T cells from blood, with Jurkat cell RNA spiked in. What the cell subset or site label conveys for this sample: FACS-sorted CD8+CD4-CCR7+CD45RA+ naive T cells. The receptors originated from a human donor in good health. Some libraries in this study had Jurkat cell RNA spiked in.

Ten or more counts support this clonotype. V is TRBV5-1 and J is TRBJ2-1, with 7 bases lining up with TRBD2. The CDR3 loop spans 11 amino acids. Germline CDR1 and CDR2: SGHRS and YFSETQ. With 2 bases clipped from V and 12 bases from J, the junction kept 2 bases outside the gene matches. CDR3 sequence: CASSFGTTQFF. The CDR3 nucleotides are TGCGCCAGCAGCTTCGGGACTACGCAGTTCTTC.

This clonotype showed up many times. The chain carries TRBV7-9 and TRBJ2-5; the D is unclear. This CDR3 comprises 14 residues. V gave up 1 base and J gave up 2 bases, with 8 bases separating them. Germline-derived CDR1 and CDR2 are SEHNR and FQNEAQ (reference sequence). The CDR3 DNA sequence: TGTGCCAGCAGCTTAGATGTTCTACAAGAGACCCAGTACTTC. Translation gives CASSLDVLQETQYF.

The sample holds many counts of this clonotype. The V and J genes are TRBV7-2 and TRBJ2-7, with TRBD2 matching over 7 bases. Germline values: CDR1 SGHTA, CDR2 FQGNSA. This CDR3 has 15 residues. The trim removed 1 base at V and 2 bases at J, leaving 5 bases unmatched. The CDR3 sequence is CASSLGVLAAYEQYF. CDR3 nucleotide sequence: TGTGCCAGCAGCTTAGGGGTTCTAGCGGCCTACGAGCAGTACTTC.

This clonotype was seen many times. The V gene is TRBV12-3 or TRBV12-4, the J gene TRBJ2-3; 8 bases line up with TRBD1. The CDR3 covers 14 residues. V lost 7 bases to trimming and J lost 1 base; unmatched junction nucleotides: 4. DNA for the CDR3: TGTGCCAGCACCCTGACAGGGGGCACAGATACGCAGTATTTT. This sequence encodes CASTLTGGTDTQYF.

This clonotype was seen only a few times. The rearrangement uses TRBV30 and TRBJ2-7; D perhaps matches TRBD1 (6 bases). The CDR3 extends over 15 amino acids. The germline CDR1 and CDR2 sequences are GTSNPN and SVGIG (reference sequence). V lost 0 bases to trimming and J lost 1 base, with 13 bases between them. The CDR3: CAWSVEGTRSYEQYF. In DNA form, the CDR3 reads TGTGCCTGGAGTGTGGAAGGGACAAGGTCCTACGAGCAGTACTTC.

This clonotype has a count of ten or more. In DNA form, the CDR3 reads TGCAGCGTTGAAGATAACGAGGGCCCCTACGAGCAGTACTTC. Translation gives CSVEDNEGPYEQYF. V is TRBV29-1 and J is TRBJ2-7; D possibly corresponds to TRBD2 (5 bases). The CDR3 is 14 residues long. Trimming pared 0 bases from V and 2 bases from J, leaving 11 bases between. Germline V gene sequence: CDR1 SQVTM, CDR2 ANQGSEA.

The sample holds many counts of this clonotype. Here the CDR3 reads CASSDLAVGRGKVVEQYF. CDR3 DNA: TGTGCCAGCAGCGACCTGGCGGTCGGGCGCGGGAAGGTAGTGGAGCAGTACTTC. The genes are TRBV5-4 and TRBJ2-7, with D tentatively TRBD2 (6 bases). CDR1 and CDR2 from the germline V gene are SGHNT and YYREEE (reference sequence). V was clipped by 4 bases and J by 7 bases, with 30 bases between them. The CDR3 spans 18 residues.

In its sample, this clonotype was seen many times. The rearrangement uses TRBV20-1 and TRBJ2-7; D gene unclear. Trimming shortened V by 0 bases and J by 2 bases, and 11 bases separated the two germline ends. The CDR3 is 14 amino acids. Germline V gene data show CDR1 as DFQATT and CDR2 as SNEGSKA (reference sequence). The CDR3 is CSAREEKITYEQYF. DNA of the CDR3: TGCAGTGCTAGAGAAGAGAAGATAACCTACGAGCAGTACTTC.

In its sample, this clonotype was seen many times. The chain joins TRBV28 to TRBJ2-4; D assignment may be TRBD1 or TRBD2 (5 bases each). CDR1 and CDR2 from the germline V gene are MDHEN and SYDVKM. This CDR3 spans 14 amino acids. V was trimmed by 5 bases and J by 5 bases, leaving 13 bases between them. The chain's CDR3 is CASSPRMGENIQYF. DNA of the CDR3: TGTGCCAGCAGTCCCCGTATGGGGGAAAACATTCAGTACTTC.

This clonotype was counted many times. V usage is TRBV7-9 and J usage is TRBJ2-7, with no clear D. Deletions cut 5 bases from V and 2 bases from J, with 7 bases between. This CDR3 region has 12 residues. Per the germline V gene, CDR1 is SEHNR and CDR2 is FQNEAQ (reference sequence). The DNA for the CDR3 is TGTGCCAGCAGCCCAGCCCCCTACGAGCAGTACTTC. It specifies CASSPAPYEQYF.

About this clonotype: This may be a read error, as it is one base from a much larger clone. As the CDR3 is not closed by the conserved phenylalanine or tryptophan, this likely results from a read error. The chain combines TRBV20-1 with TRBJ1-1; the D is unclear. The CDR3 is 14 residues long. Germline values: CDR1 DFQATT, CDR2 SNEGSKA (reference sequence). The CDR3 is CSAMPLRTNTAAFS. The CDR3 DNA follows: TGCAGTGCTATGCCTTTGAGGACGAACACTGCAGCTTTCTCT.

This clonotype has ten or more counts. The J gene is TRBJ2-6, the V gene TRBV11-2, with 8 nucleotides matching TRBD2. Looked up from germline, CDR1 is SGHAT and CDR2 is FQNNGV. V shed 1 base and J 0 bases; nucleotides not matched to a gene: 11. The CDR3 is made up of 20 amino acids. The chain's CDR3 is CASSLAPRGEVFSGANVLTF. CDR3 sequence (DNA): TGTGCCAGCAGCTTAGCCCCGCGGGGGGAAGTATTCTCTGGGGCCAACGTCCTGACTTTC.

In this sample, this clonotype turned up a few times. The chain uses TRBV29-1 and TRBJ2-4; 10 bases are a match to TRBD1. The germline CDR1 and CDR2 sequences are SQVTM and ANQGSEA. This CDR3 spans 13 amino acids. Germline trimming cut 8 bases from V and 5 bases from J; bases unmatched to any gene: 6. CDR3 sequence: CSILGTGENIQYF. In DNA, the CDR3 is TGCAGCATCCTGGGGACAGGGGAAAACATTCAGTACTTC.

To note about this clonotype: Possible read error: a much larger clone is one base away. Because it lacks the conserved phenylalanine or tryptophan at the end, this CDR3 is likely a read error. CDR3 nucleotide sequence: TGTGCCAGCAGCGTAGCCCTAGCGGATACCTACGAGCAGTACCTC. Protein product: CASSVALADTYEQYL. J is TRBJ2-7 and V is TRBV7-4; 7 nucleotides align to TRBD2. Germline CDR1 SGHVT, CDR2 SQSDAQ. This CDR3 has 15 residues.

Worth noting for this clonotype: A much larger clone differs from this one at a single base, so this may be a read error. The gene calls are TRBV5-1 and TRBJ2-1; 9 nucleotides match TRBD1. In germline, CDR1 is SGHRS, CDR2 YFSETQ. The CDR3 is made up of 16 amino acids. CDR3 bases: TGCGCCAGCAGCTTGGTAACAGGGGGCCGGAGCAATGAGAAGTTCTTC. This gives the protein CASSLVTGGRSNEKFF.

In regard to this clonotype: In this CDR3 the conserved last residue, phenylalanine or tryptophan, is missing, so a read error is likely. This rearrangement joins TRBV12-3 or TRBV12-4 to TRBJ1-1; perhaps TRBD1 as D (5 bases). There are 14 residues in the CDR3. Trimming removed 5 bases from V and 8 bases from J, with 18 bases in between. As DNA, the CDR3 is TGTGCCAGCAGTCCCGAGGGACGGACCACCGAAGCTTTCCTT. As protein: CASSPEGRTTEAFL.

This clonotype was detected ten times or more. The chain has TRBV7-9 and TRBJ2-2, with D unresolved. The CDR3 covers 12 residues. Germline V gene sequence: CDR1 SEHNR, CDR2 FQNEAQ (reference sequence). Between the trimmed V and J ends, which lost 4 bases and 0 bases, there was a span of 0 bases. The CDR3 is CASSSNTGELFF. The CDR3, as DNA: TGTGCCAGCAGCTCGAACACCGGGGAGCTGTTTTTT.

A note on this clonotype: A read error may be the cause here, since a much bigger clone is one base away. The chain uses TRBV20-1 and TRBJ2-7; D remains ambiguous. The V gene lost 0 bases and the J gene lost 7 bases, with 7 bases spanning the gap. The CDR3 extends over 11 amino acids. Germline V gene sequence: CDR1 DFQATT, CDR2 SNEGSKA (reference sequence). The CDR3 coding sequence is TGCAGTGCTAGAGATTTGAGGGAGCAGTACTTC. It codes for CSARDLREQYF.

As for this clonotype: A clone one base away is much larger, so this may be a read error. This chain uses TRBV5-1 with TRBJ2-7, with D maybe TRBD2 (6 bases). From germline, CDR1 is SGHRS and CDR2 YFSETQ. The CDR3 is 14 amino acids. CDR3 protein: CASGLYTGGYEQYF. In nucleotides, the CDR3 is TGCGCCAGCGGCTTGTACACCGGGGGCTACGAGCAGTACTTC.

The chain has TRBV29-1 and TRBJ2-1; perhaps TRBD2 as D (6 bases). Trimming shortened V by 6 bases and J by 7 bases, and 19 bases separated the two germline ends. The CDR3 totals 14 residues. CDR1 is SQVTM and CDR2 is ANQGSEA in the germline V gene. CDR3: CSVADTSGRNEQFF. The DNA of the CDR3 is TGCAGCGTCGCCGATACCTCAGGGAGGAATGAGCAGTTCTTC.

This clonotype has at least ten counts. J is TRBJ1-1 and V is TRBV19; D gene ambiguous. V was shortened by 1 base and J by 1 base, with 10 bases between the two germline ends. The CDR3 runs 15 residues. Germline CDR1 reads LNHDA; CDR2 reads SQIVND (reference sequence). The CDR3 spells CASSIAEGQNTEAFF. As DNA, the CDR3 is TGTGCCAGTAGTATAGCCGAAGGGCAGAACACTGAAGCTTTCTTT.

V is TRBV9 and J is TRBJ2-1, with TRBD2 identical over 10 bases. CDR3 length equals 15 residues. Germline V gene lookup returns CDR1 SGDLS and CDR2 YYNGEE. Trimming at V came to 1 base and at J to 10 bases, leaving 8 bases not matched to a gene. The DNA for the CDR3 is TGTGCCAGCAGCGTAAGCGGGGGGGGACGGGAGGAGCAGTTCTTC. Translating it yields CASSVSGGGREEQFF.

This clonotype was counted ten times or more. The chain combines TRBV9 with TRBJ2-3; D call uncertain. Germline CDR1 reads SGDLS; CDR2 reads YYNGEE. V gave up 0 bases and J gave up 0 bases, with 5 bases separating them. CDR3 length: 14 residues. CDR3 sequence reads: CASSVVTSTDTQYF. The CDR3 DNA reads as TGTGCCAGCAGCGTAGTGACTAGCACAGATACGCAGTATTTT.

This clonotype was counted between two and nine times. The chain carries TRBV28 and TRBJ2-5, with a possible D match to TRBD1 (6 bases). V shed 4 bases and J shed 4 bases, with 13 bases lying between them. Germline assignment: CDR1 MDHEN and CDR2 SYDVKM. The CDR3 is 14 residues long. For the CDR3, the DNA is TGTGCCAGCAGTTCAACAGGGCCCGGAGAGACCCAGTACTTC. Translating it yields CASSSTGPGETQYF. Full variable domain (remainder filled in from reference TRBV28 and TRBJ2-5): DVKVTQSSRYLVKRTGEKVFLECVQDMDHENMFWYRQDPGLGLRLIYFSYDVKMKEKGDIPEGYSVSREKKERFSLILESASTNQTSMYLCASSSTGPGETQYFGPGTRLLVL.

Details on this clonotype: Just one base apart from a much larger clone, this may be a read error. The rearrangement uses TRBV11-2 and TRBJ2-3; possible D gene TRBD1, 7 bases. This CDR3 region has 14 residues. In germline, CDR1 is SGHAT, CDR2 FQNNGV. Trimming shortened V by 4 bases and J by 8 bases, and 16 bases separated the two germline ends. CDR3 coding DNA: TGTGCCAGCAGCTCAAGGAGGGGGCCAGGTACGCAGTATTTT. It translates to CASSSRRGPGTQYF.

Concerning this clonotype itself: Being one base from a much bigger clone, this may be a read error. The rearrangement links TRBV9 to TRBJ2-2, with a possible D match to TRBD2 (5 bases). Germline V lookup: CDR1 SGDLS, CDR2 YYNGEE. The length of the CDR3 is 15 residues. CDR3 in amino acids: CASSVGSTPTGEPFF. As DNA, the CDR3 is TGTGCCAGCAGCGTAGGTTCAACCCCCACCGGGGAGCCGTTTTTT.

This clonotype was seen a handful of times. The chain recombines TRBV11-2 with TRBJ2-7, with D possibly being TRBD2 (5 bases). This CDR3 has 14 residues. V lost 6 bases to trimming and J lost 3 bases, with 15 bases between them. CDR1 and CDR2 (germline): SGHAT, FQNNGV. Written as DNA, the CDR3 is TGTGCCAGCAGTCAATCCGGGATGCTCTACGAGCAGTACTTC. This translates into CASSQSGMLYEQYF.

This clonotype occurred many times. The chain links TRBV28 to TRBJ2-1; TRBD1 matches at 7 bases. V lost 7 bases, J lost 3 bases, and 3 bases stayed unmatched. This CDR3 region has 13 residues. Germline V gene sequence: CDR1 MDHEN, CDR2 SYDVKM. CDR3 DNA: TGTGCCAGCACTCGGGACAGCTACAATGAGCAGTTCTTC. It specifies CASTRDSYNEQFF.

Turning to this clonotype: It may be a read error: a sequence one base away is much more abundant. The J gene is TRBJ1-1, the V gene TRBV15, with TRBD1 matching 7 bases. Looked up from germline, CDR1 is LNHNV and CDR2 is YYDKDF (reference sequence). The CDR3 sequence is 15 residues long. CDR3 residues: CATSRQGTENTEASF. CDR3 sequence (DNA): TGTGCCACCAGCAGACAAGGGACAGAGAACACTGAAGCTTCCTTT.

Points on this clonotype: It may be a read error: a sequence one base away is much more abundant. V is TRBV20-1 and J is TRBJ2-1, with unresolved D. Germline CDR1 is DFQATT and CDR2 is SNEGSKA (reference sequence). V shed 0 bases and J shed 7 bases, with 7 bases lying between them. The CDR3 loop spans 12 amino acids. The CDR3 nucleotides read TGCAGTGCTAGAGATTGTGGTAATGAGCAGTTCTTC. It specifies CSARDCGNEQFF.

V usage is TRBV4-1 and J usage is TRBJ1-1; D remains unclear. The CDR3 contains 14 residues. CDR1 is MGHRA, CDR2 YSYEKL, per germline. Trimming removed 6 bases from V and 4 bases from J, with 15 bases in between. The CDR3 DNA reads TGCGCCAGCAGACTAGACCCAATGGGCACTGAAGCTTTCTTT. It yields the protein CASRLDPMGTEAFF.

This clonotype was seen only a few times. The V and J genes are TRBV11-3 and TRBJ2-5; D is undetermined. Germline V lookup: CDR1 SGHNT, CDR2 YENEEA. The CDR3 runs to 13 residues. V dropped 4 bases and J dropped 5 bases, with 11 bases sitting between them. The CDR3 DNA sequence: TGTGCCAGCAGCTCCCAGTTGGGGGAGACCCAGTACTTC. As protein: CASSSQLGETQYF.